The rows below give T cell receptor beta chains drawn from one sample of a study of post-analysis software for immune sequencing data. Using its own MiXCR run on the PCR reads, TCRdb lists one record per CDR3 protein. The data hold fewer than 850,000 distinct CDR3 sequences, with around 27% observed a single time. Sequenced: blood. Receptor source: a girl aged 5 to 17 with multiple sclerosis. Both conserved end residues are part of each CDR3. A D gene is named only where the DNA matches it firmly. Size is omitted from some rows. Given values are once, few, many or a class for expanded clones.

NA	NA	TRBJ2-3	TRBV9	TGTGCCAGCAGCGTATATCGGGGGGCGGCCGATACGCAGTATTTT	CASSVYRGAADTQYF
TRBD1	few	TRBJ2-7	TRBV20-1	TGCAGTGCGGGAGACAGGGGCGCCTACGAGCAGTACTTC	CSAGDRGAYEQYF
TRBD2	NA	TRBJ2-3	TRBV20-1	TGCAGTGCAATCGGGGGGGGCCTTGGCACAGATACGCAGTATTTT	CSAIGGGLGTDTQYF
NA	NA	TRBJ1-5	TRBV20-1	TGCAGTGCTAGAGATGCGGGACACAATCAGCCCCAGCATTTT	CSARDAGHNQPQHF
NA	NA	TRBJ2-7	TRBV6-1	TGTGCCAGCAAGGCGTGGTGGACGGACTCCTACGAGCAGTACTTC	CASKAWWTDSYEQYF
NA	NA	TRBJ2-1	TRBV7-9	TGTGCCAGCAGCTTCGGCAGGTCCGACGGCAATGAGCAGTTCTTC	CASSFGRSDGNEQFF
TRBD1	NA	TRBJ2-2	TRBV24-1	TGTGCCACCAGTGACACCAGAGGAAGACAGGGGTCCACCGGGGAGCGGTTTTTT	CATSDTRGRQGSTGERFF
NA	few	TRBJ1-5	TRBV5-8	TGTGCCAGCAGCTTGGGGCTTGGGGGCCTACAGCCCCAGCATTTT	CASSLGLGGLQPQHF
NA	NA	TRBJ2-2	TRBV5-1	TGCGCCAGCAGCCCCAGGGGGGGCACCCTTCGAAACACCGGGGAGCTGTTTTTT	CASSPRGGTLRNTGELFF
TRBD2	NA	TRBJ2-1	TRBV3-1	TGTGCCAGCAGCCAGGGACTAGTAGGCAATGAGCAGTTCTTC	CASSQGLVGNEQFF
TRBD2	NA	TRBJ2-1	TRBV20-1	TGCAGTGCTCCACTAGCGGGGGGGCATCAGGGCCGTGAGCAGTTCTTC	CSAPLAGGHQGREQFF
NA	NA	TRBJ1-2	TRBV28	TGTGCCAGCAGTTTATCGGGGGGCATACTCTATGGCTACACCTTC	CASSLSGGILYGYTF
NA	few	TRBJ2-6	TRBV2	TGTGCCAGCAGTGGAACCAGGGTTGGGGCCAACGTCCTGACTTTC	CASSGTRVGANVLTF
NA	few	TRBJ2-7	TRBV7-2	TGTGCCAGCAGCTTATATCAGGGCCTCTACGAGCAGTACTTC	CASSLYQGLYEQYF
NA	NA	TRBJ2-7	TRBV5-1	TGCGCCAGCAGCTTGTCATTGGACAGCTACGAGCAGTACTTC	CASSLSLDSYEQYF
NA	NA	TRBJ2-5	TRBV12-3/TRBV12-4	TGTGCCAGCAGTTTATTCCAGGGACGGCAAGAGACCCAGTACTTC	CASSLFQGRQETQYF
NA	NA	TRBJ1-5	TRBV6-6	TGTGCCAGCAGTTACTCTCCCGGGTCCAATCAGCCCCAGCATTTT	CASSYSPGSNQPQHF
NA	NA	TRBJ1-2	TRBV2	TGTGCCAGCAGTGACGTTAACTATGGCTACACCTTC	CASSDVNYGYTF
TRBD2	NA	TRBJ2-3	TRBV10-3	TGTGCCATCAGTGCTCTTACTAGCGGGGGCACAGATACGCAGTATTTT	CAISALTSGGTDTQYF
TRBD2	NA	TRBJ2-1	TRBV29-1	TGCAGCGCTGGAACTTTAGCGGGGGATGACAATGAGCAGTTCTTC	CSAGTLAGDDNEQFF
NA	once	TRBJ1-1	TRBV28	TGTGCCAGCAGTTTCCCCTCGAGGGCTGAAGCTTTCTTT	CASSFPSRAEAFF
TRBD2	few	TRBJ2-1	TRBV20-1	TGCAGTGCCACACCTCCCCTAGCGGGGTTCAGCAATGAACAGTTCTTC	CSATPPLAGFSNEQFF
NA	few	TRBJ2-5	TRBV20-1	TGCAGCGTGGAGGTCTACGAGAAGTTCTTTGAGACCCAGTACTTC	CSVEVYEKFFETQYF
TRBD1	NA	TRBJ1-2	TRBV5-1	TGCGCCAGCACCCTTGCCGACAGGGCCCATGGCTACACCTTC	CASTLADRAHGYTF
NA	few	TRBJ2-5	TRBV20-1	TGCAGTGCGGATCGGGGGGCGTTAAGGGGAGAGACCCAGTACTTC	CSADRGALRGETQYF
TRBD2	few	TRBJ2-1	TRBV7-6	TGTGCCAGCAGCCCGTTCTCTCAAGGCGGGAGACGGGAAGGTGAGCAGTTCTTC	CASSPFSQGGRREGEQFF
NA	NA	TRBJ2-5	TRBV6-6	TGTGCCAGCACGAAGGGGAGGCGGAGGGAAGGCCAAGAGACCCAGTACTTC	CASTKGRRREGQETQYF
NA	many	TRBJ2-1	TRBV10-3	TGTGCCATCAGAGGTGGTAGTAACCATGAGCAGTTCTTC	CAIRGGSNHEQFF
TRBD1	few	TRBJ2-6	TRBV5-1	TGCGCCAGCAGACGGGACAGGGGGCAGTATGGGGCCAACGTCCTGACTTTC	CASRRDRGQYGANVLTF
NA	few	TRBJ2-1	TRBV5-1	TGCGCCAGCAGCTTGGCGGTCGGGAGCTCCTACAATGAGCAGTTCTTC	CASSLAVGSSYNEQFF
NA	NA	TRBJ2-5	TRBV29-1	TGCAGCGTCGTCGGACTGAGCCAAGAGACCCAGTACTTC	CSVVGLSQETQYF
TRBD2	NA	TRBJ2-1	TRBV6-2/TRBV6-3	TGTGCCAGCAGTTTCCTGGTAGCGGGAGGGGTCTTGTGGTTCTTC	CASSFLVAGGVLWFF
NA	few	TRBJ2-7	TRBV24-1	TGTGCCACCAGTGACTTACGGGGGGAGCAGTACTTC	CATSDLRGEQYF
TRBD1	few	TRBJ2-6	TRBV29-1	TGCAGCGTTGAAGGAACCGGACAGGTCAACGTCCTGACTTTC	CSVEGTGQVNVLTF
NA	NA	TRBJ2-3	TRBV24-1	TGTGCCACCGGGTTGGAGGGGGGCGGCACAGATACGCAGTATTTT	CATGLEGGGTDTQYF
NA	NA	TRBJ2-3	TRBV6-6	TGTGCCAGCAGTAACAGTTATCCCTCGGATACGCAGTATTTT	CASSNSYPSDTQYF
TRBD1	few	TRBJ2-5	TRBV12-3/TRBV12-4	TGTGCCAGCAGTTTAAGGACAGGGGTATCGCAAGAGACCCAGTACTTC	CASSLRTGVSQETQYF
NA	once	TRBJ2-1	TRBV24-1	TGTGCCACCAGTGCCCTGAATTACCGTGAGCAGTTCTTC	CATSALNYREQFF
TRBD2	few	TRBJ2-3	TRBV19	TGTGCCAGTAGTATACTACCTCTAGCGGGGTCCACAGATACGCAGTATTTT	CASSILPLAGSTDTQYF
TRBD2	NA	TRBJ2-3	TRBV6-1	TGTGCCAGCAGGTCTACCCCGGGACTAGTGGCGGATACGCAGTATTTT	CASRSTPGLVADTQYF
NA	NA	TRBJ1-6	TRBV6-5	TGTGCCAGCAGTCGGGACCCCTATAATTCACCCCTCCACTTT	CASSRDPYNSPLHF
TRBD1	NA	TRBJ2-5	TRBV20-1	TGCAGTGCTCTACGTCCCGGGACAGGGGGCAGGGATCAGTACTTC	CSALRPGTGGRDQYF
TRBD1	few	TRBJ1-2	TRBV28	TGTGCCAGCAGCCCCGTGGGGACAGCCTATGGCTACACCTTC	CASSPVGTAYGYTF
NA	NA	TRBJ2-7	TRBV5-1	TGCGCCAGCAGCTTGGCCCCGGGGCATTCCTACGAGCAGTACTTC	CASSLAPGHSYEQYF
NA	few	TRBJ1-4	TRBV5-5	TGTGCCAGCATCAAGACAGATACGGATGAAAAACTGTTTTTT	CASIKTDTDEKLFF
TRBD2	few	TRBJ2-3	TRBV3-1	TGTGCCAGCAGCCAAAAGACTAGCGGGGGGGCAGATACGCAGTATTTT	CASSQKTSGGADTQYF
TRBD2	NA	TRBJ2-7	TRBV20-1	TGCAGTGCTGTAAGACTAGCGAGCTCCTACGAGCAGTACTTC	CSAVRLASSYEQYF
TRBD1	NA	TRBJ2-3	TRBV4-1	TGCGCCAGCAGCTACCACCAACAGGGGATCCGCACAGATACGCAGTATTTT	CASSYHQQGIRTDTQYF